This T cell receptor beta chain comes out of a study of T cell responses to AZD1222 COVID-19 vaccine. Sequencing used immunoSEQ multiplex PCR; TCRdb keeps in-frame clones, though not all of them. The sample comprises about 70,000 clones, 88% of which are singletons, and approximately 4.8% rests with the top ten. The sample consisted of peripheral blood, taken 28 days after the second dose of the MenACWY control vaccine. The sequence came from an adult who received the MenACWY meningococcal vaccine as a control.

The CDR3 coding sequence is TGTGCCAGCAGTGATGGACAGGGTTACAGGGGCTACACCTTC. Translated, it gives CASSDGQGYRGYTF. The V and J genes are TRBV28 and TRBJ1-2; 8 bases are a match to TRBD1. The CDR3 extends over 14 amino acids. Germline-derived CDR1 and CDR2 are MDHEN and SYDVKM. The trim removed 5 bases at V and 8 bases at J, leaving 10 bases unmatched.